Presented here are 4 T cell receptor beta chains from one specimen sequenced in a study of T cell responses to AZD1222 COVID-19 vaccine. Assay: immunoSEQ multiplex PCR; the TCRdb copy retains only in-frame clones and omits some. The table shows 75,000 to 90,000 clones, with 89% occurring only once. The sample was peripheral blood, taken on day 0 of AZD1222 vaccination. These receptors originate from an adult in good health.

J is TRBJ1-1 and V is TRBV19, with D maybe TRBD1 (5 bases). V dropped 3 bases and J dropped 4 bases, with 15 bases sitting between them. In germline, CDR1 is LNHDA, CDR2 SQIVND (reference sequence). The CDR3 covers 15 residues. This chain's CDR3 is CASSMPDGGITEAFF. The DNA for the CDR3 is TGTGCCAGTAGTATGCCTGATGGGGGAATCACTGAAGCTTTCTTT.

This chain joins TRBV5-8 and TRBJ1-4; D is unclear. Germline V gives CDR1 SGHTS, CDR2 YDEGEE. V lost 4 bases to trimming and J lost 12 bases, with 16 bases between them. The CDR3 is 13 amino acids. The CDR3 region has the DNA TGTGCCAGCAGCCGCGGTAATTGGGGTGAACTGTTTTTT. Protein product: CASSRGNWGELFF.

The chain has TRBV6-5 and TRBJ1-1, with D possibly TRBD1 on 5 matching bases. With 6 bases removed from V and 6 bases from J, the gap between germline ends came to 20 bases. The CDR3 runs 15 residues. Germline loops: CDR1 MNHEY, CDR2 SVGAGI. The CDR3 coding sequence is TGTGCCAGCAGAGCACAGGAGACTGGGGCCGCTGAAGCTTTCTTT. It codes for CASRAQETGAAEAFF.

This chain links TRBV6-5 with TRBJ1-1, with 8 bases that match TRBD1. From germline, CDR1 is MNHEY and CDR2 SVGAGI. The CDR3 loop spans 16 amino acids. The V and J ends lost 1 base and 4 bases, in that order; junction bases with no gene match: 8. The CDR3 here is CASSYLTGVRATEAFF. Here the CDR3 DNA reads TGTGCCAGCAGTTACTTGACAGGGGTTAGGGCCACTGAAGCTTTCTTT.